This T cell receptor beta chain stems from a study of cytomegalovirus exposure and HLA in healthy donors. Study outcomes and limitations: Later on, an analysis showed TCR association rates differing by HLA locus, with DRB1 the most and HLA-C the fewest. Later on, an analysis tied 15,000 to 20,000 TCR beta sequences to HLA alleles at 0.05 false discovery rate. Common viral pathogens seemed to be connected with several of the most significant clusters, according to a later analysis.

After removal of 1 base from V and 3 bases from J, the junction contained 4 bases not matched to a gene. Germline CDR1 reads LGHNA; CDR2 reads YNFKEQ. The CDR3 has 17 residues. Turning to this clone: Its cognate antigen is unknown.

The primer mix had 60 Vbeta and 13 Jbeta primers. Measured with immunoSEQ multiplex PCR; TCRdb has only the in-frame clones, and not every one. The sample comprises fewer than 100,000 clones, around 80% of which are singletons, and approximately 4% rests with the top ten. The receptor comes from a male donor in good health and CMV-seropositive. The specimen sequenced was PBMCs. J is TRBJ2-2 and V is TRBV4-2, with TRBD2 identical over 11 bases. This chain's CDR3 is CASSQVLAGEDTGELFF. As DNA, the CDR3 is TGTGCCAGCAGCCAAGTACTAGCGGGAGAGGACACCGGGGAGCTGTTTTTT.